This entry lists 13 T cell receptor beta chains sequenced from one sample in a study of blood T cell repertoires in COVID-19. Assay: immunoSEQ multiplex PCR; the TCRdb copy retains only in-frame clones and omits some. The sample yields a few hundred thousand clones, approximately 90% seen once. Sequenced material: PBMCs or T cells enriched from blood (not recorded which). The receptors derive from a woman in her twenties or thirties who had recovered from COVID-19.

The chain joins TRBV6-1 to TRBJ2-7; D not certain. The CDR3 contains 13 residues. Trimming shortened V by 1 base and J by 3 bases, and 7 bases separated the two germline ends. The germline CDR1 and CDR2 sequences are MNHNS and SASEGT. The CDR3 nucleotides read TGTGCCAGCAGTGAAGGCCACAACTACGAGCAGTACTTC. It is translated as CASSEGHNYEQYF.

This chain's CDR3 is CASSHRGQGLINQPQHF. The CDR3 DNA is TGTGCCAGCAGCCACCGGGGACAGGGGCTAATTAATCAGCCCCAGCATTTT. The V gene is TRBV3-1 (or the pseudogene TRBV3-2), the J gene TRBJ1-5, with TRBD1 matching over 10 bases. The CDR3 sequence is 17 residues long. CDR1 and CDR2 from the germline V gene are LGHDT and YNNKEL (reference sequence). Germline trimming cut 3 bases from V and 4 bases from J; bases unmatched to any gene: 9.

The chain recombines TRBV6-6 with TRBJ2-7; possibly TRBD2 for D (5 bases). V shed 6 bases and J shed 3 bases, with 9 bases lying between them. Germline V lookup: CDR1 MNHNY, CDR2 SVGAGI (reference sequence). The length of the CDR3 is 12 residues. The CDR3 is CASSGVRYEQYF. The CDR3 DNA reads as TGTGCCAGCAGCGGGGTTCGCTACGAGCAGTACTTC.

J is TRBJ1-1 and V is TRBV12-3 or TRBV12-4, with 8 bases matching TRBD1. This CDR3 region has 13 residues. The junction had 3 bases not matched to a gene; V was cut back by 6 bases and J by 3 bases. CDR3 DNA sequence: TGTGCCAGCAGCCGACAGGGGCACACTGAAGCTTTCTTT. This encodes CASSRQGHTEAFF.

Only a few counts were recorded for this clone. V and J are TRBV2 and TRBJ1-5; D not resolved. CDR1 and CDR2 from the germline V gene are SNHLY and FYNNEI. CDR3 length equals 14 residues. Trimming cost V 6 bases and J 4 bases, with 13 bases left between them. The CDR3 here is CASSADGVNQPQHF. CDR3 DNA: TGTGCCAGCAGCGCGGACGGGGTGAATCAGCCCCAGCATTTT.

V is TRBV6-6 and J is TRBJ1-1; 8 bases line up with TRBD1. Per the germline V gene, CDR1 is MNHNY and CDR2 is SVGAGI (reference sequence). The CDR3 totals 13 residues. As DNA, the CDR3 is TGTGCTATCACCCCCAGGGGGCTATTTGAAGCTTTCTTT. It is translated as CAITPRGLFEAFF.

This chain uses TRBV7-3 with TRBJ2-7, with 9 bases lining up with TRBD1. The germline V gene has CDR1 SGHTA and CDR2 FQGTGA. This CDR3 region has 17 residues. The V gene end was trimmed by 5 bases and the J gene end by 3 bases; junction bases not matched to a gene: 14. The CDR3 coding sequence is TGTGCCAGCAGCCCTAATTGGCCACAGGGGGCGAACTACGAGCAGTACTTC. Amino acid sequence: CASSPNWPQGANYEQYF.

This sequence joins TRBV5-5 and TRBJ1-1; the D gene is possibly TRBD1 (6 bases). V lost 4 bases, J lost 12 bases, and 19 bases lay in between. Germline CDR1 is SGHKS and CDR2 is YYEKEE (reference sequence). CDR3 size: 13 residues. The CDR3 loop is CASSITGFPTTFF. The CDR3 coding sequence is TGTGCCAGCAGCATTACAGGGTTCCCGACAACTTTCTTT. The variable domain in full, with the rest retrieved from reference TRBV5-5 and TRBJ1-1, is DAGVTQSPTHLIKTRGQQVTLRCSPISGHKSVSWYQQVLGQGPQFIFQYYEKEERGRGNFPDRFSARQFPNYSSELNVNALLLGDSALYLCASSITGFPTTFFGQGTRLTVV.

The V gene is TRBV7-2, the J gene TRBJ2-1, with no clear D. The CDR3 contains 11 residues. V lost 5 bases to trimming and J lost 9 bases, with 8 bases between them. Germline loops: CDR1 SGHTA, CDR2 FQGNSA. The CDR3 bases are TGTGCCAGCAGCGTTGCTATTGAGCAGTTCTTC. It codes for CASSVAIEQFF.

V and J are TRBV30 and TRBJ1-2; maybe TRBD1 (5 bases). From germline, CDR1 is GTSNPN and CDR2 SVGIG (reference sequence). The V and J ends lost 2 bases and 4 bases respectively, with 11 bases between them. The CDR3 loop spans 13 amino acids. Here the CDR3 DNA reads TGTGCCTGGAGTCTCGCGGGGGTCTATGGCTACACCTTC. It specifies CAWSLAGVYGYTF.

The V call is TRBV12-3 or TRBV12-4, the J call TRBJ1-2; 8 nucleotides agree with TRBD1. This CDR3 has 12 residues. This chain's CDR3 is CGIGQGDHGYTF. The CDR3 DNA follows: TGTGGCATTGGACAGGGAGATCATGGCTACACCTTC.

V and J are TRBV5-1 and TRBJ2-2; a weak D match, TRBD2 (5 bases). CDR3 length: 16 residues. CDR1 is SGHRS, CDR2 YFSETQ, per germline. With 0 bases removed from V and 6 bases from J, the gap between germline ends came to 15 bases. The CDR3 protein is CASSLGGFELAGELFF. DNA for the CDR3: TGCGCCAGCAGCTTGGGCGGGTTCGAGTTAGCCGGGGAGCTGTTTTTT.

J is TRBJ1-2 and V is TRBV6-1, with 8 bases identical to TRBD1. The CDR3 loop spans 14 amino acids. The germline CDR1 and CDR2 sequences are MNHNS and SASEGT. Trimming at V came to 3 bases and at J to 8 bases, leaving 8 bases not matched to a gene. In DNA, the CDR3 is TGTGCCAGCAGTGACGTTCAGGGGGCGCGGGGCTACACCTTC. This sequence encodes CASSDVQGARGYTF.